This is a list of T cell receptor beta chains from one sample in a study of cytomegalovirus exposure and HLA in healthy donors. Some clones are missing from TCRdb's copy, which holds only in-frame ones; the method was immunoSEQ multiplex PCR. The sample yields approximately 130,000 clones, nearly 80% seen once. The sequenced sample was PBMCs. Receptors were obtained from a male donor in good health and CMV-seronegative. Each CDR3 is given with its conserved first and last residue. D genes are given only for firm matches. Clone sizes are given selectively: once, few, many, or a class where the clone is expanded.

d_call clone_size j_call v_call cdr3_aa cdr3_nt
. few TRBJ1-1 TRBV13 CASSIFGEVSNTEAFF TGTGCCAGCAGCATTTTCGGAGAGGTTTCGAACACTGAAGCTTTCTTT
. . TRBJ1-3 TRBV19 CASTDDSFSGNTIYF TGTGCCAGTACCGATGACAGTTTCTCTGGAAACACCATATATTTT
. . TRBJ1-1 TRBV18 CASSPVGGMNTEAFF TGTGCCAGCTCACCAGTCGGAGGGATGAACACTGAAGCTTTCTTT
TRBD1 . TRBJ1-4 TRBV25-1 CASSDLRQGIVEKLFF TGTGCCAGCAGTGACCTTAGACAGGGGATCGTTGAAAAACTGTTTTTT
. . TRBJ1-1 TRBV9 CASSVGQTNTEAFF TGTGCCAGCAGCGTAGGACAGACGAACACTGAAGCTTTCTTT
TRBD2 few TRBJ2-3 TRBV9 CASSPLLAGPTDTQYF TGTGCCAGCAGCCCACTGCTAGCGGGGCCCACAGATACGCAGTATTTT
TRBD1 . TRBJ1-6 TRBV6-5 CASRTTGGASSPLHF TGTGCCAGCAGGACCACAGGGGGCGCGAGTTCACCCCTCCACTTT
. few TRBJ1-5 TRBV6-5 CASSYEGGQPQHF TGTGCCAGCAGTTACGAGGGTGGTCAGCCCCAGCATTTT
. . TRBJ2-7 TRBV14 CASSPTGSLTYEQYF TGTGCCAGCAGCCCCACAGGGTCCCTTACCTACGAGCAGTACTTC
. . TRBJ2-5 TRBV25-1 CASSESGDETQYF TGTGCCAGCAGTGAATCCGGGGATGAGACCCAGTACTTC
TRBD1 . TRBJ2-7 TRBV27 CASSLGTGPSYEQYF TGTGCCAGCAGTTTAGGGACAGGGCCTTCCTACGAGCAGTACTTC
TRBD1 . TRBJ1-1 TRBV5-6 CASSFRGRAFF TGTGCCAGCAGCTTTAGGGGGCGGGCTTTCTTT
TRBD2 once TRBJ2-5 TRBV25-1 CASSWGGQETQYF TGTGCCAGCAGTTGGGGAGGGCAAGAGACCCAGTACTTC
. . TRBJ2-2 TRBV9 CASSVQGRSTGELFF TGTGCCAGCAGCGTACAGGGGCGCAGCACCGGGGAGCTGTTTTTT
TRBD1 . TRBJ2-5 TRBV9 CASSVADRPTKETQYF TGTGCCAGCAGCGTAGCGGACAGGCCAACGAAGGAGACCCAGTACTTC
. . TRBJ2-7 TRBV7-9 CASSFTGGETEQYF TGTGCCAGCAGCTTCACGGGGGGCGAAACAGAGCAGTACTTC
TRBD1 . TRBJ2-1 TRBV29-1 CSVEDGGTGGNEQFF TGCAGCGTTGAAGATGGAGGGACAGGGGGCAATGAGCAGTTCTTC
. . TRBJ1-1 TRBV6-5 CASSYNRRLNTEAFF TGTGCCAGCAGTTACAATCGGCGGCTGAACACTGAAGCTTTCTTT
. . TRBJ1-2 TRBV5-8 CASSLLSRGTDYGYTF TGTGCCAGCAGCTTACTCTCTCGCGGGACGGACTATGGCTACACCTTC
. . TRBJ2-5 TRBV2 CASSVSGKETQYF TGTGCCAGCAGTGTGTCAGGGAAAGAGACCCAGTACTTC
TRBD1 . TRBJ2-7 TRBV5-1 CASSLEVGQGAHEQYF TGCGCCAGCAGCTTGGAAGTGGGTCAGGGGGCCCACGAGCAGTACTTC
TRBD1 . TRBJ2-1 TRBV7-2 CASSRQGVGEQFF TGTGCCAGCAGCAGACAGGGGGTTGGCGAGCAGTTCTTC
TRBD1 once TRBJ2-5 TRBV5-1 CASSVQGRETQYF TGCGCCAGCAGCGTACAGGGGCGAGAGACCCAGTACTTC
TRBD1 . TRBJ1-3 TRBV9 CASSAQFDRGPSGNTIYF TGTGCCAGCAGCGCCCAGTTCGACAGGGGACCCTCTGGAAACACCATATATTTT
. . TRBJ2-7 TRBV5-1 CASSLAATYEQYF TGCGCCAGCAGCTTGGCCGCTACCTACGAGCAGTACTTC
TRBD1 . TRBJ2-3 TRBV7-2 CASSLDRVTDTQYF TGTGCCAGCAGCTTGGACAGGGTCACAGATACGCAGTATTTT
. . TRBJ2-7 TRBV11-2 CASSLDVMRGHEQYF TGTGCCAGCAGCTTAGATGTGATGCGGGGCCACGAGCAGTACTTC
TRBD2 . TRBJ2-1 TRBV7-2 CASSLGLGPNEQFF TGTGCCAGCAGCTTGGGACTAGGTCCTAATGAGCAGTTCTTC
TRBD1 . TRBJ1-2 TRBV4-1 CASSQGRTGPYGYTF TGCGCCAGCAGCCAAGGACGGACAGGACCCTATGGCTACACCTTC
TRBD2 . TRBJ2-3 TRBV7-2 CASSLSNAGGVTDTQYF TGTGCCAGCAGCTTAAGTAATGCGGGGGGGGTCACAGATACGCAGTATTTT
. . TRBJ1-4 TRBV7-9 CASSSLAGTKATNEKLFF TGTGCCAGCAGCTCCCTCGCCGGGACAAAGGCAACTAATGAAAAACTGTTTTTT
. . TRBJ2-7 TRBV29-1 CSVGVRRSKSEQYF TGCAGCGTTGGGGTAAGGCGGTCGAAGTCCGAGCAGTACTTC
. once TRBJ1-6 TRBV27 CASSPEPGGSPLHF TGTGCCAGCAGCCCTGAGCCCGGAGGTTCACCCCTCCACTTT
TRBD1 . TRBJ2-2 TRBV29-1 CSVRRSGQGSTGELFF TGCAGCGTTAGAAGATCGGGACAGGGGAGCACCGGGGAGCTGTTTTTT
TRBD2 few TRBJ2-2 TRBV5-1 CASSLVLAGGPSTGELFF TGCGCCAGCAGCTTGGTCCTAGCGGGGGGGCCGAGCACCGGGGAGCTGTTTTTT
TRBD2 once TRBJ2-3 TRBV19 CASSIRKQGLAGTSTDTQYF TGTGCCAGTAGTATACGGAAGCAGGGCCTAGCGGGGACTAGCACAGATACGCAGTATTTT
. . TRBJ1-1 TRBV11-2 CASSPGSEAFF TGTGCCAGCAGCCCGGGGTCTGAAGCTTTCTTT
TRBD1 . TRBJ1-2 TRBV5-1 CASSFGQGYDGYTF TGCGCCAGCAGCTTCGGACAGGGGTATGATGGCTACACCTTC
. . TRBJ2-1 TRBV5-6 CASSLEHNEQFF TGTGCCAGCAGCTTGGAGCACAATGAGCAGTTCTTC
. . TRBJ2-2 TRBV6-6 CASKGGANTGELFF TGTGCCAGCAAAGGAGGGGCGAACACCGGGGAGCTGTTTTTT
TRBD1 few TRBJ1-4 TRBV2 CASSRQGTATNEKLFF TGTGCCAGCAGCCGACAGGGGACAGCAACTAATGAAAAACTGTTTTTT
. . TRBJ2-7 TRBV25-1 CASSVYRRGGSYEQYF TGTGCCAGCAGTGTCTACAGGAGAGGGGGTTCCTACGAGCAGTACTTC
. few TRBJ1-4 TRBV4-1 CASSHLYREKLFF TGCGCCAGCAGCCACCTTTACAGGGAAAAACTGTTTTTT